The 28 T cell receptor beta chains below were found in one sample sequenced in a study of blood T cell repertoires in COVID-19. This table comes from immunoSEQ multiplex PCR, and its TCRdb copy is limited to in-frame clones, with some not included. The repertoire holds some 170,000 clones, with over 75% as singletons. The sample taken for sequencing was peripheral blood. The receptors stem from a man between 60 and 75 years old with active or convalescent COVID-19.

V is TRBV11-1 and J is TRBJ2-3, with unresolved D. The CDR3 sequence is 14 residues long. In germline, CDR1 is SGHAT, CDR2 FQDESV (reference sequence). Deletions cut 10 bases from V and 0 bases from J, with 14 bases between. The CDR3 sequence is CATSGPSSTDTQYF. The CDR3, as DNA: TGTGCCACTTCAGGTCCGAGCAGCACAGATACGCAGTATTTT.

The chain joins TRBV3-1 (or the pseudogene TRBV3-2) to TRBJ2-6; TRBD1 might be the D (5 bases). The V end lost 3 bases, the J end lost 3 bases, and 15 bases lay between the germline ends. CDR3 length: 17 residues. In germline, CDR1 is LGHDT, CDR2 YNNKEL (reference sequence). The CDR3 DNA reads TGTGCCAGCAGCCAGTACGGCAGGGCTATTGGGGCCAACGTCCTGACTTTC. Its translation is CASSQYGRAIGANVLTF.

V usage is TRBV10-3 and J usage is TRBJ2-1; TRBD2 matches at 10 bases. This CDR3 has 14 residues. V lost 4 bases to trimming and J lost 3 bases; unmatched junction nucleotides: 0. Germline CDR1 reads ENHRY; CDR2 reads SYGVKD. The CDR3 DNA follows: TGTGCCATCAGTGGACTAGCGGGCTACAATGAGCAGTTCTTC. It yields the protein CAISGLAGYNEQFF.

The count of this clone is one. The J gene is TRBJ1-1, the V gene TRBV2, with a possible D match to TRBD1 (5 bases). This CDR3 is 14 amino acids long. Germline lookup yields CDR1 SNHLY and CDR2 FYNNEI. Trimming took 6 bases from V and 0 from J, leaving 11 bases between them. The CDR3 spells CASRGLIVNTEAFF. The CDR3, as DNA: TGTGCCAGCAGGGGACTTATTGTGAACACTGAAGCTTTCTTT.

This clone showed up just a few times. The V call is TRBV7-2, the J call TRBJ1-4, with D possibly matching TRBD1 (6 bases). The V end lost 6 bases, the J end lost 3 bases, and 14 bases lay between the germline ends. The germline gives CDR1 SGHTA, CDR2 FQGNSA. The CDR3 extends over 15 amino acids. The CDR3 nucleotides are TGTGCCAGCAGATTCTCACAGGGCTCTAATGAAAAACTGTTTTTT. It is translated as CASRFSQGSNEKLFF.

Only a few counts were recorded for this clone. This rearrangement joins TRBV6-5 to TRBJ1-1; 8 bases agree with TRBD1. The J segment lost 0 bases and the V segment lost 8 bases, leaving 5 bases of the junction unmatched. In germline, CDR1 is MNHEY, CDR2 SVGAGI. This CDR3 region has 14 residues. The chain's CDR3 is CASLDRGLNTEAFF. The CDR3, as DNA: TGTGCCAGCCTTGACAGGGGATTGAACACTGAAGCTTTCTTT.

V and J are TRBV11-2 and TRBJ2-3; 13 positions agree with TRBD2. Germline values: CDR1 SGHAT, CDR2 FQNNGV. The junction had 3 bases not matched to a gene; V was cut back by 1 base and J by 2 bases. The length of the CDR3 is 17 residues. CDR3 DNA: TGTGCCAGCAGCTTAGTGGGACTAGCGGGATTCACAGATACGCAGTATTTT. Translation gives CASSLVGLAGFTDTQYF.

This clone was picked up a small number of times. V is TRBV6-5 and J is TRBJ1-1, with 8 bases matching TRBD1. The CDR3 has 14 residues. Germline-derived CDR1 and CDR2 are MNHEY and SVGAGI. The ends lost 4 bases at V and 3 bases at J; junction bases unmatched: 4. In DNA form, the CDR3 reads TGTGCCAGCAGTTCGGACAGGGTAGACACTGAAGCTTTCTTT. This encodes CASSSDRVDTEAFF.

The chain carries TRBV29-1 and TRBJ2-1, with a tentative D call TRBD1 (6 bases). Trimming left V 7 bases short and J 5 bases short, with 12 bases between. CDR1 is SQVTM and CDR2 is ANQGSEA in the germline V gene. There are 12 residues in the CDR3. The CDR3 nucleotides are TGCAGCGCCTGGGACACGCACAATGAGCAGTTCTTC. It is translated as CSAWDTHNEQFF.

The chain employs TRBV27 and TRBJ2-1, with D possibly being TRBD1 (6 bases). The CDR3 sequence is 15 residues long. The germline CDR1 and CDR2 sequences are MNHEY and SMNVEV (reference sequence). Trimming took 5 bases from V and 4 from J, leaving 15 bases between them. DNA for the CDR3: TGTGCCAGCAGTCCCGTCGGGACAAGATACAATGAGCAGTTCTTC. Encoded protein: CASSPVGTRYNEQFF.

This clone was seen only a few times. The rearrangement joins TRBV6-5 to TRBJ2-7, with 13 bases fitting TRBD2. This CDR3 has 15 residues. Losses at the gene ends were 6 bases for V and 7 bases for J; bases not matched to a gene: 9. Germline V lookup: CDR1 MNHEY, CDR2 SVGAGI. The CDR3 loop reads CASSLTSGRAQEQYF. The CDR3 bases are TGTGCCAGCAGCCTCACTAGCGGGAGGGCCCAAGAGCAGTACTTC.

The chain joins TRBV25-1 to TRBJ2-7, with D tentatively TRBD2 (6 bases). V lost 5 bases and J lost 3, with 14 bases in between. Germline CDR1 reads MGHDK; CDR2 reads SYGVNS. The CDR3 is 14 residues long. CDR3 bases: TGTGCCAGCAGTATAAGCGGGCCGAGCTACGAGCAGTACTTC. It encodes CASSISGPSYEQYF.

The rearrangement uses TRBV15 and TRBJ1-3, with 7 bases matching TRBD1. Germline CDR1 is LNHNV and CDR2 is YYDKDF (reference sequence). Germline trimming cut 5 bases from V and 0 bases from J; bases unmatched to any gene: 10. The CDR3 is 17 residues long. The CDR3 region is CATSFGQVGHSGNTIYF. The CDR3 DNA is TGTGCCACCAGCTTCGGACAGGTCGGACACTCTGGAAACACCATATATTTT.

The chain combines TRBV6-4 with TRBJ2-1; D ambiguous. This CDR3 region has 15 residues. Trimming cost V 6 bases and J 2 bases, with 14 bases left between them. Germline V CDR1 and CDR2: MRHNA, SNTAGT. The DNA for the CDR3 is TGTGCCAGCAGCTACAGCTCTTCCCCCTACAATGAGCAGTTCTTC. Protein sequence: CASSYSSSPYNEQFF.

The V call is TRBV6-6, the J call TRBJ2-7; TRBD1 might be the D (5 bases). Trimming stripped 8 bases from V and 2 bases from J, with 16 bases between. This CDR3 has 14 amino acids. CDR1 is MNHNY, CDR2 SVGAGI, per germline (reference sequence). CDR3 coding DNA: TGTGCCAGCGGTAGAACAGGAACCACCTACGAGCAGTACTTC. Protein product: CASGRTGTTYEQYF.

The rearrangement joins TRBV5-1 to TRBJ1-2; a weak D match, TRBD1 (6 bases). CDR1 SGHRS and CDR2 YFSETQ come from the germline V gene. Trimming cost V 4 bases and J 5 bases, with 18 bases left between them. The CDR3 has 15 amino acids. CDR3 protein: CASSLSGGIRYGYTF. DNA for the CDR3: TGCGCCAGCAGCCTAAGCGGGGGCATTAGGTATGGCTACACCTTC.

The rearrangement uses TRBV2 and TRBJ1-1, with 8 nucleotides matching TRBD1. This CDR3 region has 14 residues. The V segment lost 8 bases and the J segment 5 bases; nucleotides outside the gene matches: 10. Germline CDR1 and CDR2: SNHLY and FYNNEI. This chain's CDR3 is CASGNRRGQTEAFF. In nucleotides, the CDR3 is TGTGCCAGCGGGAACCGCAGGGGGCAGACTGAAGCTTTCTTT.

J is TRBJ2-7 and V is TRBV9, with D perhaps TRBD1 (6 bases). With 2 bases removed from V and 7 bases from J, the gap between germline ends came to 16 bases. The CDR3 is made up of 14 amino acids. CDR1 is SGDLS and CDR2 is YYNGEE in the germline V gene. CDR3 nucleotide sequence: TGTGCCAGCAGCGTTGGGCCAGACAGGAGGGAGCAGTACTTC. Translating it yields CASSVGPDRREQYF. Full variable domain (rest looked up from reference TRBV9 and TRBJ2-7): DSGVTQTPKHLITATGQRVTLRCSPRSGDLSVYWYQQSLDQGLQFLIQYYNGEERAKGNILERFSAQQFPDLHSELNLSSLELGDSALYFCASSVGPDRREQYFGPGTRLTVT.

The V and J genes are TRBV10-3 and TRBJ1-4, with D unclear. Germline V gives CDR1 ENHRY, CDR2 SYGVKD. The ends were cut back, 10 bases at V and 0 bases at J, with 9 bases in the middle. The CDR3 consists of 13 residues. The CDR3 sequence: CASRQATNEKLFF. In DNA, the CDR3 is TGTGCCAGCCGACAAGCAACTAATGAAAAACTGTTTTTT.

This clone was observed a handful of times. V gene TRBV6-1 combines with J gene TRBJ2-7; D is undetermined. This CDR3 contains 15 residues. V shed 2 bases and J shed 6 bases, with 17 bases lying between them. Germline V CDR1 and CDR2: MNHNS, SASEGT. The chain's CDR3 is CASSETTPFFIEQYF. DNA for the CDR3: TGTGCCAGCAGTGAAACTACTCCCTTCTTCATCGAGCAGTACTTC.

The CDR3 DNA follows: TGTGCCAGCAGTCCAGTGGGACAGAGCTCCTACGAGCAGTACTTC. Translation: CASSPVGQSSYEQYF. The chain couples TRBV28 to TRBJ2-7, with 7 bases identical to TRBD1. The V gene's germline CDR1 is MDHEN and CDR2 SYDVKM. The CDR3 runs 15 residues. Unmatched junction bases numbered 7, after V lost 5 bases and J lost 0 bases. Full variable domain (outside the CDR3, taken from reference TRBV28 and TRBJ2-7): DVKVTQSSRYLVKRTGEKVFLECVQDMDHENMFWYRQDPGLGLRLIYFSYDVKMKEKGDIPEGYSVSREKKERFSLILESASTNQTSMYLCASSPVGQSSYEQYFGPGTRLTVT.

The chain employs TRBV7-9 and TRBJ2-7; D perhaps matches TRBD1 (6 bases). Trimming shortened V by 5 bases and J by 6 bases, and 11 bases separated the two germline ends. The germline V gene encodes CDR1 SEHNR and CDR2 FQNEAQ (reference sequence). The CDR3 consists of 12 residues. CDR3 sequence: CASSPDSPEQYF. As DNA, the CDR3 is TGTGCCAGCAGCCCGGACAGTCCCGAGCAGTACTTC.

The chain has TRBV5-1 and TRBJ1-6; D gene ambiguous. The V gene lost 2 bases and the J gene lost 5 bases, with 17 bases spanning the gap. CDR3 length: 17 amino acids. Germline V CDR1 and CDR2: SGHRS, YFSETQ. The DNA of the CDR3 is TGCGCCAGCAGCTTTGGCCCAGGTCCTAAGGATAATTCACCCCTCCACTTT. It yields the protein CASSFGPGPKDNSPLHF.

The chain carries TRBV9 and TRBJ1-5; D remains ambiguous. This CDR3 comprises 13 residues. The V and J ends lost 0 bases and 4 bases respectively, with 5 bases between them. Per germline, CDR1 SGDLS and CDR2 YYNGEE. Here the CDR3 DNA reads TGTGCCAGCAGCGTAGACCAGAATCAGCCCCAGCATTTT. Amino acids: CASSVDQNQPQHF.

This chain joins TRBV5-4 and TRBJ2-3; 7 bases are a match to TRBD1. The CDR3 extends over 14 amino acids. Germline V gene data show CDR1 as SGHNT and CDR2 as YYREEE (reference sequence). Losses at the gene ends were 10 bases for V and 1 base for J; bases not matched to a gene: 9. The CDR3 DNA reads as TGTGCCTGTCAAACAGGGGACGGCACAGATACGCAGTATTTT. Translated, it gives CACQTGDGTDTQYF.

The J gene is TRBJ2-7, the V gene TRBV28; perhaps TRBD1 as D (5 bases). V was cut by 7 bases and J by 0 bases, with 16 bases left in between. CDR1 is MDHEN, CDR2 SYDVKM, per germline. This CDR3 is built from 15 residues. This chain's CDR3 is CASIQGSADSYEQYF. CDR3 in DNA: TGTGCCAGCATCCAGGGCTCCGCGGACTCCTACGAGCAGTACTTC.

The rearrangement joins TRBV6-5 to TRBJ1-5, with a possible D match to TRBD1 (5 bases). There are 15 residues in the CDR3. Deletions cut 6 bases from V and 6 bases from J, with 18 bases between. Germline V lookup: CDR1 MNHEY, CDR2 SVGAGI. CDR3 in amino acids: CASSRVPARGQPQHF. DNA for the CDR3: TGTGCCAGCAGCAGGGTCCCAGCTAGGGGTCAGCCCCAGCATTTT.

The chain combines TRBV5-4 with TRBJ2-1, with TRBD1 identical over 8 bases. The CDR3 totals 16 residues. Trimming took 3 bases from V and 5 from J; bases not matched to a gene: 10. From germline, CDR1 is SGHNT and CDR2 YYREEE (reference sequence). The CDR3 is CASSSNPGQVNNEQFF. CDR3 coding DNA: TGTGCCAGCAGCTCTAATCCGGGACAGGTAAACAATGAGCAGTTCTTC.